One and the same sample provided the 22 T cell receptor beta chains below, sequenced in a study of T cell clonality in common variable immunodeficiency. Sequencing was performed with immunoSEQ multiplex PCR; in TCRdb, only in-frame clones are kept and a portion is missing. The repertoire has fewer than 50,000 clones, none seen only once; the ten largest take 0.68%. The material sequenced was peripheral blood mononuclear cells. Source of these receptors: a person aged 18 to 75 in good health.

This clone was picked up many times. The read ends 3 residues early relative to the CDR3; the germline J gene fills the gap. V is TRBV18 and J is TRBJ1-1, with D possibly being TRBD1 (5 bases). The V gene lost 2 bases and the J gene lost 1 base, with 29 bases spanning the gap. Germline-derived CDR1 and CDR2 are KGHSH and LQKENI. The CDR3 contains 21 residues. CDR3 DNA, as far as it was read: TGTGCCAGCTCACCAGCCCCCCCAGGGTGGGCTCCTACAGGAACGAACACTGAA. This sequence encodes CASSPAPPGWAPTGTNTE. The CDR3 in full is CASSPAPPGWAPTGTNTEAFF.

This clone was detected ten times or more. The read is 3 residues too short to cover the CDR3 end, so that end is filled in from the germline J gene. The chain uses TRBV4-1 and TRBJ2-7; 11 bases agree with TRBD2. Trimming took 6 bases from V and 1 from J; bases not matched to a gene: 5. The CDR3 has 15 amino acids. Germline V lookup: CDR1 MGHRA, CDR2 YSYEKL. The sequenced part of the CDR3 DNA is TGCGCCAGCAGTCATAGCGGGGGGGGATCCTACGAG. Translated, it gives CASSHSGGGSYE. The whole CDR3 sequence is CASSHSGGGSYEQYF.

This clone was counted at least ten times. The CDR3 spells CASSPRGGAGSNEQFF. The sequenced CDR3 bases are TGTGCCAGCTCACCACGGGGGGGGGCTGGTTCCAATGAG. The chain carries TRBV18 and TRBJ2-1, with D possibly being TRBD2 (7 bases). The read comes to an end 3 residues before the CDR3 does, leaving the germline J gene to fill in the end. CDR1 KGHSH and CDR2 LQKENI come from the germline V gene. CDR3 size: 16 residues. The V end was cut by 1 base, the J end by 6 bases, with 16 bases between.

At least ten counts were recorded for this clone. The CDR3 end is not reached by the read, which stops 3 residues before it; the germline J gene fills it in. The V gene is TRBV5-1, the J gene TRBJ1-1, with D possibly matching TRBD1 (5 bases). The CDR3 spans 12 residues. Per the germline V gene, CDR1 is SGHRS and CDR2 is YFSETQ. The CDR3 protein is CASSHTQGRAFF. The DNA read from the CDR3 is TGCGCCAGCAGCCATACGCAGGGTAGA.

This clone was detected ten times or more. Read sequence stops 3 residues before the CDR3 end, and the germline J gene provides the missing end. The gene calls are TRBV30 and TRBJ2-2; the match to TRBD2 covers 10 bases. J lost 6 bases, V lost 0 bases, and 4 bases had no gene match. The CDR3 extends over 15 amino acids. CDR1 GTSNPN and CDR2 SVGIG come from the germline V gene (reference sequence). CDR3 in amino acids: CAWSVGLAGAGELFF. CDR3 bases read: TGTGCCTGGAGTGTAGGGCTAGCGGGGGCCGGGGAG.

Remarks on this clone: The read gets to within 3 residues of the CDR3 end, and the germline J gene fills in the rest. This chain joins TRBV7-8 and TRBJ2-7; perhaps TRBD1 as D (5 bases). Trimming shortened V by 11 bases and J by 3 bases, and 14 bases separated the two germline ends. The CDR3 loop spans 12 amino acids. Germline lookup yields CDR1 SGHVS and CDR2 FQNEAQ. The sequenced part of the CDR3 DNA is TGTGCCGTCAGCCCCCAGGGCTACGAG. This gives the protein CAVSPQGYE. The complete CDR3 protein is CAVSPQGYEQYF.

This clone was detected many times. The CDR3 end falls 3 residues outside the read, so it is completed with the germline J gene. V and J are TRBV6-2 or TRBV6-3 and TRBJ2-5; D uncertain. The CDR3 runs to 12 residues. V was trimmed by 6 bases and J by 7 bases, leaving 12 bases between them. CDR1 is MNHEY and CDR2 is SVGEGT in the germline V gene. CDR3 amino acids: CASSKTRGTQYF. The part of the CDR3 DNA that was read is TGTGCCAGCAGCAAGACAAGAGGGACC.

This clone was seen at least ten times. The sequence runs out 3 residues before the end of the CDR3; the remainder is reconstructed from the germline J gene. The chain carries TRBV5-6 and TRBJ2-3; TRBD2 agrees at 8 bases. Germline lookup yields CDR1 SGHDT and CDR2 YYEEEE. The CDR3 covers 15 residues. After removal of 3 bases from V and 2 bases from J, the junction contained 5 bases not matched to a gene. The part of the CDR3 DNA that was read is TGTGCCAGCAGCTCAACTAGCGGTCACACAGATACG. Its translation is CASSSTSGHTDT. The entire CDR3 protein is CASSSTSGHTDTQYF.

In its sample, this clone was seen many times. The read gets to within 3 residues of the CDR3 end, and the germline J gene fills in the rest. This chain links TRBV2 with TRBJ1-6; D is unclear. Germline values: CDR1 SNHLY, CDR2 FYNNEI. The V gene lost 0 bases and the J gene lost 10 bases, with 10 bases spanning the gap. This CDR3 is built from 14 residues. The part of the CDR3 DNA that was read is TGTGCCAGCAGTGAAGCCAGGTGGAGATCACCC. Amino acid sequence: CASSEARWRSP. The whole CDR3 sequence reads CASSEARWRSPLHF.

This clone was seen many times. The read ends 3 residues before the CDR3 terminus; that terminus is restored from the germline J gene. The chain links TRBV10-3 to TRBJ1-2; TRBD1 matches at 8 bases. The CDR3 totals 14 residues. Germline assignment: CDR1 ENHRY and CDR2 SYGVKD. The V and J ends lost 2 bases and 5 bases, in that order; junction bases with no gene match: 4. Incomplete CDR3 DNA: TGTGCCATCAGTGAGGGACAGGGACGTTATGGC. Its translation is CAISEGQGRYG. Given in full, the CDR3 is CAISEGQGRYGYTF.

This clone was seen repeatedly, ten times or more. Read data end 3 residues before the CDR3 end; the end is taken from the germline J gene. The chain joins TRBV5-1 to TRBJ2-7; 7 bases align to TRBD1. The trim removed 0 bases at V and 4 bases at J, leaving 7 bases unmatched. The CDR3 covers 15 residues. The germline gives CDR1 SGHRS, CDR2 YFSETQ. The sequenced part of the CDR3 DNA is TGCGCCAGCAGCTTGGAGGGGGCGTTTGATTACGAG. It specifies CASSLEGAFDYE. The complete CDR3 reads CASSLEGAFDYEQYF.

This clone was detected ten times or more. The read ends 3 residues early relative to the CDR3; the germline J gene fills the gap. V usage is TRBV19 and J usage is TRBJ1-3, with D perhaps matching TRBD1 (5 bases). The CDR3 covers 16 residues. The V and J ends lost 7 bases and 0 bases respectively, with 16 bases between them. Germline V gene data show CDR1 as LNHDA and CDR2 as SQIVND (reference sequence). CDR3 amino acids: CASTRAPKTSGNTIYF. CDR3 bases read: TGTGCCAGTACCAGGGCCCCGAAGACCTCTGGAAACACC.

This clone has a count of ten or more. The CDR3 is cut off 3 residues early in the read; its end comes from the germline J gene. V usage is TRBV5-1 and J usage is TRBJ2-2; D unclear. The CDR3 is 14 amino acids. The V gene's germline CDR1 is SGHRS and CDR2 YFSETQ. V lost 6 bases, J lost 4 bases, and 13 bases lay in between. This CDR3 reads CASNVRTSTGELFF. Partial CDR3 DNA: TGCGCCAGCAACGTACGTACAAGCACCGGGGAG. Full variable domain (missing parts from reference TRBV5-1 and TRBJ2-2): KAGVTQTPRYLIKTRGQQVTLSCSPISGHRSVSWYQQTPGQGLQFLFEYFSETQRNKGNFPGRFSGRQFSNSRSEMNVSTLELGDSALYLCASNVRTSTGELFFGEGSRLTVL.

Ten or more counts support this clone. Here the CDR3 reads CASRTLAKNIQYF. The sequenced CDR3 bases are TGTGCCAGCAGGACATTAGCCAAAAACATT. The chain employs TRBV2 and TRBJ2-4; D gene unclear. The read halts 3 residues ahead of the CDR3 end, with the missing end drawn from the germline J gene. CDR1 is SNHLY and CDR2 is FYNNEI in the germline V gene. V was pared by 6 bases and J by 0 bases, with 6 bases between. The CDR3 length is 13 residues.

Many counts were recorded for this clone. The sequence runs out 3 residues before the end of the CDR3; the remainder is reconstructed from the germline J gene. The chain couples TRBV13 to TRBJ2-7; maybe TRBD2 (5 bases). V lost 6 bases, J lost 3 bases, and 15 bases lay in between. Germline lookup yields CDR1 PRHDT and CDR2 FYEKMQ (reference sequence). The CDR3 contains 14 residues. The sequenced part of the CDR3 DNA is TGTGCCAGCAGTAGCACGGGGATGATCTACGAG. Protein product: CASSSTGMIYE. The entire CDR3 sequence reads CASSSTGMIYEQYF.

This clone was seen at least ten times. The read terminates 3 residues ahead of where the CDR3 ends, so the germline J gene completes it. The V call is TRBV9, the J call TRBJ2-7; 7 bases fit TRBD1. The V gene end was trimmed by 3 bases and the J gene end by 4 bases; junction bases not matched to a gene: 7. Germline assignment: CDR1 SGDLS and CDR2 YYNGEE. This CDR3 contains 14 residues. The part of the CDR3 DNA that was read is TGTGCCAGCAGCGCCGGAACAGGGGAGTACGAG. Its translation: CASSAGTGEYE. The CDR3 reads in full as CASSAGTGEYEQYF.

This clone was recorded many times. The read finishes 3 residues shy of the CDR3 end, and the germline J gene is used to complete it. The chain couples TRBV2 to TRBJ1-1; TRBD1 is a possible D gene (5 bases). V lost 6 bases, J lost 5 bases, and 10 bases lay in between. Looked up from germline, CDR1 is SNHLY and CDR2 is FYNNEI. The CDR3 sequence is 12 residues long. CDR3 DNA (partial): TGTGCCAGCAGGGGGACTTTGACTGAA. Its translation is CASRGTLTE. In full, the CDR3 is CASRGTLTEAFF. Full variable domain (missing parts from reference TRBV2 and TRBJ1-1): EPEVTQTPSHQVTQMGQEVILRCVPISNHLYFYWYRQILGQKVEFLVSFYNNEISEKSEIFDDQFSVERPDGSNFTLKIRSTKLEDSAMYFCASRGTLTEAFFGQGTRLTVV.

This clone was seen a few times. The CDR3 end is not reached by the read, which stops 3 residues before it; the germline J gene fills it in. V usage is TRBV18 and J usage is TRBJ1-2, with D possibly being TRBD1 (5 bases). CDR3 length: 15 amino acids. Germline lookup yields CDR1 KGHSH and CDR2 LQKENI. CDR3 DNA, as far as it was read: TGTGCCAGCTCACCAAGATCAAGCCCGGACAATGAC. Its protein is CASSPRSSPDND. The entire CDR3 protein is CASSPRSSPDNDYTF.

This clone was seen many times. The CDR3 extends 3 residues past the end of the read, so its final part is completed from the germline J gene. This sequence joins TRBV19 and TRBJ1-5; 7 positions agree with TRBD1. CDR3 length equals 18 residues. V shed 3 bases, J shed 0 bases, and the junction held 11 bases outside the gene matches. Germline values: CDR1 LNHDA, CDR2 SQIVND (reference sequence). CDR3 DNA (partial): TGTGCCAGTAGTATGTTATATGGGACAGATTATAGCAATCAGCCC. Amino acid sequence: CASSMLYGTDYSNQP. The CDR3, in full, reads CASSMLYGTDYSNQPQHF.

This clone was seen repeatedly, ten times or more. Relative to the germline gene, one junction end is altered; a read error may explain this. From the germline J gene comes the end of the CDR3, since the read stops 3 residues before it. The rearrangement uses TRBV4-2 and TRBJ2-1; 7 bases align to TRBD1. The CDR3 contains 16 residues. In germline, CDR1 is LGHNA, CDR2 YNFKEQ. The CDR3: CACSQDWDSSYNEQFF. The CDR3 DNA, read in part, is TGTGCCTGCAGCCAAGATTGGGACAGCTCCTACAATGAG.

This clone was picked up many times. The missing CDR3 end, 3 residues past where the read stops, is filled in from the germline J gene. The chain carries TRBV28 and TRBJ2-1; D is possibly TRBD2 (5 bases). Trimming took 2 bases from V and 9 from J, leaving 17 bases between them. This CDR3 has 15 amino acids. From germline, CDR1 is MDHEN and CDR2 SYDVKM. The sequenced part of the CDR3 DNA is TGTGCCAGCAGTTTACCCCAGACTGGACTGGCTGAG. It is translated as CASSLPQTGLAE. The complete CDR3 reads CASSLPQTGLAEQFF.

This clone showed up many times. The read ends 3 residues before the CDR3 terminus; that terminus is restored from the germline J gene. V is TRBV12-3 or TRBV12-4 and J is TRBJ1-2, with D possibly TRBD1 on 5 matching bases. The CDR3 length is 14 residues. Trimming shortened V by 3 bases and J by 2 bases, and 10 bases separated the two germline ends. The chain's CDR3 is CASSFRKGNYGYTF. CDR3 DNA, as far as it was read: TGTGCCAGCAGTTTTAGAAAGGGGAACTATGGC.